The rows below give T cell receptor beta chains drawn from one sample of a study of cytomegalovirus exposure and HLA in healthy donors. Sequencing was performed with immunoSEQ multiplex PCR; in TCRdb, only in-frame clones are kept and a portion is missing. Its table records 80,000 or so clones. Specimen: PBMCs. The origin of the receptors is a woman aged 25 to 39 in good health and CMV-seronegative. Both conserved end residues are part of each CDR3. Each record gives: D gene, J gene, V gene, CDR3 DNA, CDR3 protein. A D gene is named only where the DNA matches it firmly.

>TRBD1|TRBJ2-7|TRBV28
TGTGCCAGCAGTCCAGACAGGGTCGTCTACGAGCAGTACTTC
CASSPDRVVYEQYF
>-|TRBJ2-2|TRBV2
TGTGCCAGCAGACTCTTGCCCGGGGAGCTGTTTTTT
CASRLLPGELFF
>TRBD1|TRBJ1-1|TRBV5-1
TGCGCCAGCAGTCTGGGACAGGGGACCAACTTGAACACTGAAGCTTTCTTT
CASSLGQGTNLNTEAFF
>TRBD2|TRBJ2-1|TRBV7-2
TGTGCCAGCAGCTCCGTGCGGGGAGGGCAGGATGAGCAGTTCTTC
CASSSVRGGQDEQFF
>TRBD1|TRBJ1-1|TRBV7-6
TGTGCCAGCAGCCCTACCTTATCCGGGACAGTTAACACTGAAGCTTTCTTT
CASSPTLSGTVNTEAFF
>-|TRBJ2-7|TRBV19
TGTGCCAGTAGTCCGGCAGGGGCGGGGGCGCATTACGAGCAGTACTTC
CASSPAGAGAHYEQYF
>-|TRBJ2-7|TRBV7-6
TGTGCCAGCAGCTTAGAGGGGTCAGCCTACGAGCAGTACTTC
CASSLEGSAYEQYF
>-|TRBJ2-7|TRBV5-6
TGTGCCAGCAGCTCAGGTGCCTACGAGCAGTACTTC
CASSSGAYEQYF
>-|TRBJ1-4|TRBV5-1
TGCGCCAGCAGCTTGGGATCGGAGGGAGAAAAACTGTTTTTT
CASSLGSEGEKLFF
>-|TRBJ2-3|TRBV4-2
TGTGCCAGCAGCCAAGAAGCAACAGTAAGCACAGATACGCAGTATTTT
CASSQEATVSTDTQYF
>TRBD2|TRBJ2-5|TRBV5-6
TGTGCCAGCAGCTTGCGGTTCCTAGCGGGGCTCCAAGAGACCCAGTACTTC
CASSLRFLAGLQETQYF
>-|TRBJ2-7|TRBV6-5
TGTGCCAGCAGTTCCGGGACACTTGTTAGGGAGCAGTACTTC
CASSSGTLVREQYF
>-|TRBJ2-1|TRBV25-1
TGTGCCAGCAGTGATGGGGCAGGGGTTAAGGATGAGCAGTTCTTC
CASSDGAGVKDEQFF
>-|TRBJ2-7|TRBV5-1
TGCGCCAGCAGCCAAAGCCCAACCTACGAGCAGTACTTC
CASSQSPTYEQYF
>TRBD2|TRBJ2-7|TRBV5-1
TGCGCCAGCAGCCGAGAGCGGGGGAGCTCCTACGAGCAGTACTTC
CASSRERGSSYEQYF
>TRBD1|TRBJ1-1|TRBV7-2
TGTGCCAGCAGCTACGCCGGGACAGAAAACACTGAAGCTTTCTTT
CASSYAGTENTEAFF
>-|TRBJ2-1|TRBV30
TGTGCCTGGAAGGGGGGGATAAATCGTGGCACCAATGAGCAGTTCTTC
CAWKGGINRGTNEQFF
>-|TRBJ1-1|TRBV5-8
TGTGCCAGCAGCTTCGGGTTAGATGAAGCTTTCTTT
CASSFGLDEAFF
>TRBD1|TRBJ1-2|TRBV5-1
TGCGCCAGCAGTTGGGACAGGGAGGCCGGCTACACCTTC
CASSWDREAGYTF
>TRBD1|TRBJ2-7|TRBV12-5
TGTGCTAGTGGTTTGGCATTGTCAGGGGGTGTCTACGAGCAGTACTTC
CASGLALSGGVYEQYF
>TRBD2|TRBJ2-3|TRBV5-1
TGCGCCAGCAGCTCGGGACTAGCGGGAGATCTAGATACGCAGTATTTT
CASSSGLAGDLDTQYF